This T cell receptor (beta chain) is drawn from a study of cytomegalovirus exposure and HLA in healthy donors. Overall study findings and caveats: Approximately 18,000 TCR beta sequences were associated with HLA alleles at 0.05 false discovery rate in a later analysis.

With regard to this clone: The target antigen is unknown.

With 5 bases removed from V and 4 bases from J, the gap between germline ends came to 11 bases. This CDR3 has 13 residues. Germline lookup yields CDR1 MNHEY and CDR2 SVGAGI. PCR amplification relied on 60 Vbeta primers (plus 13 Jbeta primers). Sequencing used immunoSEQ multiplex PCR; TCRdb keeps in-frame clones, though not all of them. Here the sample spans 140,000 to 150,000 clones, roughly 80% being singletons. The clonotype was recovered from a middle-aged man in good health and CMV-seropositive. The specimen was PBMCs. The V and J genes are TRBV6-5 and TRBJ2-5; tentatively, D is TRBD1 (7 bases). Written as DNA, the CDR3 is TGTGCCAGCAGTGGAGGGGGCGCAGAGACCCAGTACTTC. Protein sequence: CASSGGGAETQYF.